This T cell receptor (beta chain) was captured in a study of PD-1 blockade in classical Hodgkin lymphoma. Germline V gene data show CDR1 as MGHDK and CDR2 as SYGVNS. This CDR3 is built from 14 residues. V shed 4 bases and J 3 bases; nucleotides not matched to a gene: 6. The time point was: newly diagnosed, previously untreated cHL patient sample. Magnetic negative selection was used to purify CD4+ T cells from thawed PBMCs. Profiled with immunoSEQ multiplex PCR; TCRdb holds only in-frame clones, not every one. The data contain roughly 23,000 clones, around nine tenths of them singletons. The sequencing sample was made of CD4+ T cells from blood. This receptor was taken from a human donor with classical Hodgkin lymphoma. The chain recombines TRBV25-1 with TRBJ2-7; 7 nucleotides line up with TRBD2. This chain's CDR3 is CASSGSGFIYEQYF. The DNA for the CDR3 is TGTGCCAGCAGTGGTAGCGGGTTTATCTACGAGCAGTACTTC.